This entry describes one TCR beta chain. Its antigen remains unknown. This specimen belongs to a study of a mutant IDH1 vaccine in newly diagnosed glioma. Study summary: In weeks 1, 3, 5, 7, 11, 15, 19 and 23, patients were vaccinated. Treated individuals were approximately 62% male and approximately 38% female, averaging about 40 years of age. Prior therapy was radiotherapy, temozolomide, or both; most received both.

Time point denoted: week 5, during vaccination. Alongside topical imiquimod, each dose of vaccine comprised 300 ug of mutant IDH1 20-mer peptide. Each astrocytoma in the donors was new, WHO grade 3 or 4, IDH1-mutant and ATRX-lost. TCRdb's table, derived via immunoSEQ multiplex PCR, lists solely in-frame clones and lacks some. This repertoire shows 12,000 or so clones, around 87% found once; its top ten account for about 5.9%. The germline V and J ends were trimmed by 2 bases and 2 bases, with 12 bases remaining between them. In germline, CDR1 is SEHNR, CDR2 FQNEAQ (reference sequence). This CDR3 contains 15 residues.

Sequences were derived from PBMCs, sampled from a glioma patient whose treatment included an IDH1 peptide vaccine. The V call is TRBV7-9, the J call TRBJ1-2; D is perhaps TRBD1 (5 bases). The origin of this receptor is a woman aged 40 to 55 with glioma. Some clones in this sample may be carry-over from other donors' samples. The CDR3 DNA is TGTGCCAGCAGCTTAATGGGACGGGAAAACTATGGCTACACCTTC. This gives the protein CASSLMGRENYGYTF.